The next 13 T cell receptor beta chains were all read from a single sample in a study of blood T cell repertoires in COVID-19. Here immunoSEQ multiplex PCR was the method, and the copy in TCRdb shows in-frame clones only, minus some. Altogether 100,000 to 150,000 clones are present, roughly 80% being singletons, with the ten largest covering 6%. Sequencing input: peripheral blood. The source is a man older than 75 with COVID-19, enrolled during active disease.

The chain combines TRBV27 with TRBJ1-5; possibly TRBD1 for D (6 bases). Trimming took off 0 bases at V and 7 bases at J, with 7 bases between the two ends. Germline CDR1 is MNHEY and CDR2 is SMNVEV (reference sequence). This CDR3 comprises 13 residues. The CDR3 sequence: CASSLSDRQPQHF. The DNA of the CDR3 is TGTGCCAGCAGTTTATCGGACAGACAGCCCCAGCATTTT.

The rearrangement uses TRBV3-1 (or the pseudogene TRBV3-2) and TRBJ2-5; 8 nucleotides match TRBD2. V shed 6 bases, J shed 2 bases, and the junction held 2 bases outside the gene matches. From germline, CDR1 is LGHDT and CDR2 YNNKEL (reference sequence). CDR3 length: 13 amino acids. CDR3 DNA sequence: TGTGCCAGCAGAGTAGCGGGGCAAGAGACCCAGTACTTC. Protein product: CASRVAGQETQYF.

The chain carries TRBV4-2 and TRBJ1-1; a weak D match, TRBD1 (5 bases). The CDR3 extends over 15 amino acids. The ends were cut back, 6 bases at V and 4 bases at J, with 18 bases in the middle. Germline lookup yields CDR1 LGHNA and CDR2 YNFKEQ. CDR3: CASRRELGLGTEAFF. CDR3 nucleotide sequence: TGTGCCAGCAGGCGCGAACTGGGGCTCGGCACTGAAGCTTTCTTT.

The chain couples TRBV28 to TRBJ2-1, with 8 nucleotides matching TRBD2. The V segment lost 2 bases and the J segment 7 bases; nucleotides outside the gene matches: 4. The CDR3 is 14 amino acids. Per germline, CDR1 MDHEN and CDR2 SYDVKM. The CDR3: CASSLAGGGNEQFF. Written as DNA, the CDR3 is TGTGCCAGCAGTTTAGCGGGAGGAGGGAATGAGCAGTTCTTC.

V gene TRBV18 combines with J gene TRBJ1-1; no clear D gene. Germline CDR1 and CDR2: KGHSH and LQKENI. The CDR3 runs to 15 residues. V was cut by 1 base and J by 1 base, with 10 bases left in between. CDR3 DNA: TGTGCCAGCTCACCACGGAGGGCCCAGAACACTGAAGCTTTCTTT. Protein product: CASSPRRAQNTEAFF.

The V and J genes are TRBV18 and TRBJ1-2; 8 positions match TRBD1. In germline, CDR1 is KGHSH, CDR2 LQKENI. CDR3 length equals 14 residues. The V gene end was trimmed by 1 base and the J gene end by 8 bases; junction bases not matched to a gene: 6. CDR3 nucleotides: TGTGCCAGCTCACCACGAGGACAGGGAATGGGCTACACCTTC. The encoded protein is CASSPRGQGMGYTF.

The chain recombines TRBV21-1 with TRBJ2-7; the table's D call of TRBD1 was not tested on the DNA. TRBV21-1 represents a pseudogene. This CDR3 spans 14 amino acids. The CDR3 reads CASSSHRGSYEQYF. CDR3 in DNA: TGTGCCAGCAGCAGCCACAGGGGCTCCTACGAGCAGTACTTC.

The V gene is TRBV24-1, the J gene TRBJ1-2, with D maybe TRBD1 (5 bases). V was trimmed by 3 bases and J by 3 bases, leaving 7 bases between them. The germline V gene encodes CDR1 KGHDR and CDR2 SFDVKD. There are 13 residues in the CDR3. CDR3 bases: TGTGCCACCAGTGATCCAGGGTACTATGGCTACACCTTC. This codes for CATSDPGYYGYTF.

The chain recombines TRBV12-3 or TRBV12-4 with TRBJ2-3; possible D gene TRBD1, 6 bases. CDR3 length equals 12 residues. Trimming stripped 7 bases from V and 10 bases from J, with 15 bases between. The CDR3, as DNA: TGTGCCAGCACTACCTCGAACAGGGCGCAGTATTTT. It encodes CASTTSNRAQYF.

The gene calls are TRBV11-1 and TRBJ2-7, with D possibly matching TRBD2 (5 bases). Germline CDR1 reads SGHAT; CDR2 reads FQDESV (reference sequence). V was clipped by 1 base and J by 0 bases, with 10 bases between them. The CDR3 runs to 15 residues. CDR3 sequence reads: CASSLGLGSSYEQYF. The CDR3 nucleotides are TGTGCCAGCAGCTTAGGATTGGGGAGCTCCTACGAGCAGTACTTC.

The J gene is TRBJ2-1, the V gene TRBV11-2, with 13 bases aligning to TRBD2. CDR1 and CDR2 from the germline V gene are SGHAT and FQNNGV. The CDR3 contains 13 residues. The DNA for the CDR3 is TGTGCGACCAGCGGACTAGCGGGAGCTGAGCAGTTCTTC. Residues: CATSGLAGAEQFF.

The genes are TRBV5-1 and TRBJ2-7; 16 bases match TRBD2. V lost 4 bases, J lost 2 bases, and 15 bases stayed unmatched. This CDR3 has 20 amino acids. Germline V gives CDR1 SGHRS, CDR2 YFSETQ. The CDR3 DNA reads as TGCGCCAGCAGCACCCATCCCGGGACTAGCGGGAGGGCCCTCCCCTACGAGCAGTACTTC. It translates to CASSTHPGTSGRALPYEQYF.

The chain links TRBV11-1 to TRBJ1-1, with 7 bases aligning to TRBD1. The CDR3 is 15 residues long. CDR1 is SGHAT and CDR2 is FQDESV in the germline V gene (reference sequence). Germline trimming cut 7 bases from V and 1 base from J; bases unmatched to any gene: 9. CDR3 nucleotides: TGTGCCAGCACCCGAGACAGGGCAGCGAACACTGAAGCTTTCTTT. Translating gives CASTRDRAANTEAFF.